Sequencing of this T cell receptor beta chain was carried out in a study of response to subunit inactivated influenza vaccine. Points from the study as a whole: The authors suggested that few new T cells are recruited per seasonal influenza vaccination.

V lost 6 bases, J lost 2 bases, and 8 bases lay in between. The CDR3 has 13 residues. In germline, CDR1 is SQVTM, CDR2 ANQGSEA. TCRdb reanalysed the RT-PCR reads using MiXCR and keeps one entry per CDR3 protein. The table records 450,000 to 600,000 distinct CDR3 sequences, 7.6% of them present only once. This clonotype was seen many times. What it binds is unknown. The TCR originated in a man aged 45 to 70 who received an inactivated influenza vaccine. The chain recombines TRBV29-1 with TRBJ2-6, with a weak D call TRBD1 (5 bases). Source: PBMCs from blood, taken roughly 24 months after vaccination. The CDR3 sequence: CSVGAAGANVLTF. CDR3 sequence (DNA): TGCAGCGTAGGGGCGGCTGGGGCCAACGTCCTGACTTTC.